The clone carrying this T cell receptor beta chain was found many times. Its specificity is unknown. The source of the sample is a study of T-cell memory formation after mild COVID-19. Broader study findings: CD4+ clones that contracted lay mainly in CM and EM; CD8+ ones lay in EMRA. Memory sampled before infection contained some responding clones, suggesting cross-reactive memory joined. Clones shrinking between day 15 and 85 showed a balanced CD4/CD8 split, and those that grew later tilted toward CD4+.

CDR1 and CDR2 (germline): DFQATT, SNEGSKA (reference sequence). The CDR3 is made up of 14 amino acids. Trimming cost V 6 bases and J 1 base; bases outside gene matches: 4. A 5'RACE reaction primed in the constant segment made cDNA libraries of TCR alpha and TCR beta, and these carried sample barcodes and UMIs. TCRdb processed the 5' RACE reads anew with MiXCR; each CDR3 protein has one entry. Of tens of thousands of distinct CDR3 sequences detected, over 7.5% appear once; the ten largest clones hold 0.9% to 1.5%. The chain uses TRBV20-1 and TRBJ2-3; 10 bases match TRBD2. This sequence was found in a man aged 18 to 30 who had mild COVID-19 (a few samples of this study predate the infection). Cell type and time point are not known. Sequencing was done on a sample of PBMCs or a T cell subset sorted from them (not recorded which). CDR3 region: CSAHGTSGTDTQYF. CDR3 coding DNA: TGCAGTGCCCACGGGACTAGCGGCACAGATACGCAGTATTTT.